Following are 6 T cell receptor beta chains from one sample sequenced in a study of blood T cell repertoires in COVID-19. Profiling relied on immunoSEQ multiplex PCR, and the TCRdb table lists in-frame clones only, not all of them. The sample records some 86,000 clones, over 75% being singletons. The sequencing sample was made of peripheral blood. The receptors here all came from a woman aged 70 to 79 with acute or convalescent COVID-19.

The chain employs TRBV7-8 and TRBJ2-1; 7 nucleotides match TRBD2. CDR3 length: 15 amino acids. Germline CDR1 reads SGHVS; CDR2 reads FQNEAQ. The J segment lost 4 bases and the V segment lost 3 bases, leaving 6 bases of the junction unmatched. The CDR3 DNA reads TGTGCCAGCAGCTTCGGCGGGAGCTTGTACAATGAGCAGTTCTTC. Translating it yields CASSFGGSLYNEQFF.

The gene calls are TRBV11-3 and TRBJ2-5; perhaps TRBD2 as D (6 bases). The V gene lost 5 bases and the J gene lost 5 bases, with 15 bases spanning the gap. CDR3 length equals 14 residues. Looked up from germline, CDR1 is SGHNT and CDR2 is YENEEA. CDR3 protein: CASSPPRGGETQYF. CDR3 nucleotides: TGTGCCAGCAGCCCCCCGCGGGGTGGGGAGACCCAGTACTTC.

The chain links TRBV25-1 to TRBJ2-1; 8 bases align to TRBD2. The CDR3 spans 15 residues. Germline CDR1 and CDR2: MGHDK and SYGVNS. V shed 3 bases and J 1 base; nucleotides not matched to a gene: 2. This CDR3 is CASSEQRGSYNEQFF. CDR3 in DNA: TGTGCCAGCAGTGAGCAGCGGGGGTCCTACAATGAGCAGTTCTTC.

The genes are TRBV4-1 and TRBJ1-6, with D unresolved. CDR1 MGHRA and CDR2 YSYEKL come from the germline V gene. The ends were cut back, 4 bases at V and 9 bases at J, with 10 bases in the middle. The CDR3 covers 13 residues. This CDR3 is CASSPTGGSPLHF. DNA of the CDR3: TGCGCCAGCAGCCCAACGGGTGGTTCACCCCTCCACTTT.

The genes are TRBV9 and TRBJ2-3, with TRBD2 identical over 7 bases. The CDR3 spans 14 residues. V lost 4 bases and J lost 2; bases outside the gene matches: 4. Germline lookup yields CDR1 SGDLS and CDR2 YYNGEE. CDR3 sequence: CASSSGGNTDTQYF. The CDR3 bases are TGTGCCAGCAGCTCGGGGGGAAACACAGATACGCAGTATTTT.

V usage is TRBV5-4 and J usage is TRBJ1-1; D unresolved. Trimming took off 2 bases at V and 0 bases at J, with 8 bases between the two ends. Germline V lookup: CDR1 SGHNT, CDR2 YYREEE (reference sequence). The CDR3 is 14 residues long. The CDR3 DNA reads TGTGCCAGCAGCTTCGCGCAGGTGAACACTGAAGCTTTCTTT. This gives the protein CASSFAQVNTEAFF. Complete variable domain (other parts from reference TRBV5-4 and TRBJ1-1): ETGVTQSPTHLIKTRGQQVTLRCSSQSGHNTVSWYQQALGQGPQFIFQYYREEENGRGNFPPRFSGLQFPNYSSELNVNALELDDSALYLCASSFAQVNTEAFFGQGTRLTVV.